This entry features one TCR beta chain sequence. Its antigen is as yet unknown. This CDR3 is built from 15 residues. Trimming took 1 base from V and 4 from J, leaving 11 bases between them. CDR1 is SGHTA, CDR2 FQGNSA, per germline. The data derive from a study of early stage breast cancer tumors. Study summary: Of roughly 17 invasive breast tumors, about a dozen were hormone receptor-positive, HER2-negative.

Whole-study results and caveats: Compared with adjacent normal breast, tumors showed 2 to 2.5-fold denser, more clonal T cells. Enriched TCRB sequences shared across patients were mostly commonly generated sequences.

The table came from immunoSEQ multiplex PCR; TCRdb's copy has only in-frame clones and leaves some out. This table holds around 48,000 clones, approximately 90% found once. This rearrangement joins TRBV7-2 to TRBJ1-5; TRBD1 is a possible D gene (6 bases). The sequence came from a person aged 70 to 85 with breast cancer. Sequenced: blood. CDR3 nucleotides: TGTGCCAGCAGCTTAGTCAGGGGAGCAAATCAGCCCCAGCATTTT. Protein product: CASSLVRGANQPQHF.